The 23 T cell receptor beta chains presented below share a single source sample, sequenced in a study of T-cell reconstitution after alpha-beta-depleted transplantation in children. For TCRbeta, the library was prepared with unique molecular identifiers. TCRdb ran MiXCR on the PCR reads and lists one entry per CDR3 protein. The data hold roughly 500,000 distinct CDR3 sequences, with about 11% observed a single time. The starting material was PBMCs, obtained before TCRalphabeta/CD19-depleted stem cell transplant. The receptors shown here come from a child aged 2 to 15 with inherited bone marrow failure, due to receive a stem cell transplant.

This clonotype was found many times. The chain is built from TRBV7-8 and TRBJ2-3; the D is unclear. Germline V gives CDR1 SGHVS, CDR2 FQNEAQ. The CDR3 runs to 13 residues. Trimming took off 5 bases at V and 7 bases at J, with 13 bases between the two ends. The CDR3 loop is CASSRRDMNTQYF. CDR3 DNA sequence: TGTGCCAGCAGCCGTCGCGATATGAATACGCAGTATTTT.

This clonotype was recorded many times. The chain employs TRBV5-1 and TRBJ2-7; D is tentatively TRBD1 or TRBD2 (5 bases each). CDR1 is SGHRS and CDR2 is YFSETQ in the germline V gene. This CDR3 has 16 residues. With 0 bases removed from V and 5 bases from J, the gap between germline ends came to 18 bases. CDR3 DNA sequence: TGCGCCAGCAGCTTGGCCTCGGGGCCTGGAACGGACGAGCAGTACTTC. The encoded protein is CASSLASGPGTDEQYF.

This clonotype was counted at least ten times. The chain is built from TRBV5-1 and TRBJ2-3; TRBD2 matches at 11 bases. The V gene's germline CDR1 is SGHRS and CDR2 YFSETQ. There are 16 residues in the CDR3. V lost 4 bases to trimming and J lost 2 bases; unmatched junction nucleotides: 6. CDR3 in amino acids: CASSAGLAGLTDTQYF. Here the CDR3 DNA reads TGCGCCAGCAGCGCAGGACTAGCGGGCCTCACAGATACGCAGTATTTT.

Ten or more counts support this clonotype. The rearrangement joins TRBV24-1 to TRBJ2-1; possibly TRBD1 for D (5 bases). Germline V CDR1 and CDR2: KGHDR, SFDVKD. The length of the CDR3 is 15 residues. The V gene lost 7 bases and the J gene lost 5 bases, with 17 bases spanning the gap. The CDR3 spells CATSDSGSGNNEQFF. Here the CDR3 DNA reads TGTGCCACCAGCGACAGTGGTTCAGGTAACAATGAGCAGTTCTTC.

This clonotype was recorded many times. The gene calls are TRBV29-1 and TRBJ2-1; no clear D. Trimming pared 3 bases from V and 8 bases from J, leaving 11 bases between. Germline V gives CDR1 SQVTM, CDR2 ANQGSEA. The CDR3 extends over 12 amino acids. The CDR3 is CSVDVGGDEQFF. Here the CDR3 DNA reads TGCAGCGTTGATGTCGGCGGCGATGAGCAGTTCTTC.

This clonotype showed up many times. The V and J genes are TRBV12-3 or TRBV12-4 and TRBJ2-1; TRBD2 matches 9 bases. This CDR3 comprises 15 residues. V lost 8 bases, J lost 6 bases, and 11 bases stayed unmatched. CDR3: CASLTQGLARNEQFF. The CDR3 DNA is TGTGCCAGCCTAACCCAAGGACTAGCGCGCAATGAGCAGTTCTTC.

The gene calls are TRBV7-6 and TRBJ2-1; 9 bases match TRBD1. The CDR3 covers 14 residues. The V and J ends lost 5 bases and 9 bases, in that order; junction bases with no gene match: 8. Germline CDR1 and CDR2: SGHVS and FNYEAQ. The CDR3 DNA sequence: TGTGCCAGCAGCCGACGAACAGGGGGCGGTGAGCAGTTCTTC. Protein sequence: CASSRRTGGGEQFF.

This clonotype was recorded once. A clone one base away is much larger, so this may be a read error. The V call is TRBV27, the J call TRBJ1-4; TRBD1 agrees at 8 bases. Germline loops: CDR1 MNHEY, CDR2 SMNVEV (reference sequence). The CDR3 consists of 15 residues. CDR3 residues: CASSSDRGPYEKQFF. The CDR3 nucleotides read TGTGCCAGCAGTTCCGACAGGGGACCGTATGAAAAACAGTTTTTT.

In its sample, this clonotype was seen many times. The J gene is TRBJ1-1, the V gene TRBV9; 12 bases match TRBD1. The trim removed 0 bases at V and 6 bases at J, leaving 3 bases unmatched. The length of the CDR3 is 15 residues. CDR1 and CDR2 from the germline V gene are SGDLS and YYNGEE. As DNA, the CDR3 is TGTGCCAGCAGCGTAGTGGGACAGGGGGCAGCTGAAGCTTTCTTT. It yields the protein CASSVVGQGAAEAFF.

This clonotype appeared a few times. V gene TRBV6-5 combines with J gene TRBJ2-7, with 12 nucleotides matching TRBD1. Germline CDR1 is MNHEY and CDR2 is SVGAGI. The CDR3 runs 17 residues. With 0 bases clipped from V and 4 bases from J, the junction kept 7 bases outside the gene matches. DNA of the CDR3: TGTGCCAGCAGTTACTCATCCGGGACAGGGGGCATGTACGAGCAGTACTTC. Translated, it gives CASSYSSGTGGMYEQYF.

This clonotype was picked up a small number of times. The chain is built from TRBV27 and TRBJ2-1; 9 bases are shared with TRBD2. Unmatched junction bases numbered 10, after V lost 3 bases and J lost 4 bases. Germline assignment: CDR1 MNHEY and CDR2 SMNVEV (reference sequence). The CDR3 loop spans 17 amino acids. Written as DNA, the CDR3 is TGTGCCAGCAGTTTTGGTAGCGGGAGACCCTTTTACAATGAGCAGTTCTTC. Translated, it gives CASSFGSGRPFYNEQFF.

This clonotype was counted ten times or more. The rearrangement uses TRBV19 and TRBJ2-2; D is undetermined. There are 13 residues in the CDR3. Trimming cost V 1 base and J 4 bases, with 4 bases left between them. The germline V gene encodes CDR1 LNHDA and CDR2 SQIVND (reference sequence). CDR3 sequence (DNA): TGTGCCAGTAGTATAGCCAGCACCGGGGAGCTGTTTTTT. Its protein product is CASSIASTGELFF.

This clonotype was observed a single time. Lacking the conserved final phenylalanine or tryptophan, this CDR3 likely reflects a read error. The chain uses TRBV5-1 and TRBJ2-2, with D perhaps assigned TRBD1 or TRBD2 (5 bases each). Trimming left V 4 bases short and J 7 bases short, with 14 bases between. The germline CDR1 and CDR2 sequences are SGHRS and YFSETQ. The CDR3 is 14 residues long. The CDR3 is CASSLGTTGGELFS. The CDR3 DNA is TGCGCCAGCAGCCTGGGGACCACCGGCGGGGAGCTGTTTTCT.

This clonotype was detected ten times or more. The chain is built from TRBV5-1 and TRBJ2-4, with 7 bases fitting TRBD1. The germline V gene encodes CDR1 SGHRS and CDR2 YFSETQ. V trimming: 4 bases; J trimming: 1 base; junction bases outside the gene matches: 5. CDR3 length: 15 residues. The CDR3 DNA is TGCGCCAGCAGCGTGACAGGGTCGGCCAAAAACATTCAGTACTTC. This translates into CASSVTGSAKNIQYF.

This clonotype was counted many times. V usage is TRBV4-1 and J usage is TRBJ2-1; D is ambiguous. Trimming took 0 bases from V and 10 from J, leaving 7 bases between them. From germline, CDR1 is MGHRA and CDR2 YSYEKL. This CDR3 comprises 12 residues. In nucleotides, the CDR3 is TGCGCCAGCAGCCAAGATACCAGGGAGCAGTTCTTC. This codes for CASSQDTREQFF.

In this sample, this clonotype turned up many times. The CDR3 loop is CALGGEQYF. CDR3 bases: TGCGCCCTCGGCGGGGAGCAGTACTTC. V usage is TRBV23-1 and J usage is TRBJ2-7, with a weak D call TRBD2 (5 bases). TRBV23-1 is an open reading frame whose function is uncertain. The CDR3 is 9 amino acids. The ends were cut back, 11 bases at V and 7 bases at J, with 9 bases in the middle.

This clonotype occurred many times. This chain uses TRBV5-1 with TRBJ2-1, with TRBD2 matching over 7 bases. The ends lost 5 bases at V and 0 bases at J; junction bases unmatched: 8. Germline V gives CDR1 SGHRS, CDR2 YFSETQ. The CDR3 totals 16 residues. The CDR3 DNA is TGCGCCAGCAGGGATGGTAGGACTAGCTCCTACAATGAGCAGTTCTTC. Protein: CASRDGRTSSYNEQFF.

As regards this clonotype: This sequence may be a read error, since a much larger clone differs from it by one base. The chain uses TRBV27 and TRBJ2-7, with D possibly being TRBD2 (5 bases). Germline CDR1 reads MNHEY; CDR2 reads SMNVEV (reference sequence). The CDR3 length is 15 residues. V was cut by 2 bases and J by 11 bases, with 22 bases left in between. The CDR3 DNA follows: TGTGCCAGCAGTTTAAAGAGCCACTGGGGATTCGGGAAGTACTTC. This encodes CASSLKSHWGFGKYF.

Notes on this clonotype: A much more abundant neighbour one base away suggests this may be a read error. Since no conserved phenylalanine or tryptophan closes the CDR3, a read error is the likely cause. The chain recombines TRBV12-3 or TRBV12-4 with TRBJ2-1; D not certain. The CDR3 spans 14 residues. Trimming pared 3 bases from V and 5 bases from J, leaving 11 bases between. The CDR3: CASSFFDGDNEQFL. CDR3 nucleotides: TGTGCCAGCAGTTTTTTCGACGGCGACAATGAGCAGTTCTTG.

This clonotype was counted ten times or more. The V call is TRBV5-1, the J call TRBJ2-1, with TRBD2 matching 10 bases. V was clipped by 2 bases and J by 1 base; unmatched bases: 3. Germline CDR1 and CDR2: SGHRS and YFSETQ. The CDR3 extends over 16 amino acids. CDR3 DNA: TGCGCCAGCAGCTTCACTAGCGGGATATCCTACAATGAGCAGTTCTTC. Protein product: CASSFTSGISYNEQFF. Filled out from reference TRBV5-1 and TRBJ2-1, the complete variable domain reads KAGVTQTPRYLIKTRGQQVTLSCSPISGHRSVSWYQQTPGQGLQFLFEYFSETQRNKGNFPGRFSGRQFSNSRSEMNVSTLELGDSALYLCASSFTSGISYNEQFFGPGTRLTVL.

This clonotype has at least ten counts. The chain employs TRBV7-2 and TRBJ2-2, with 13 bases matching TRBD2. J was trimmed by 5 bases and V by 3 bases; bases with no gene match: 6. This CDR3 has 17 amino acids. Germline assignment: CDR1 SGHTA and CDR2 FQGNSA. The CDR3 reads CASSFRTSGSRTGELFF. CDR3 DNA: TGTGCCAGCAGCTTCCGGACTAGCGGGAGCCGTACCGGGGAGCTGTTTTTT. Looking up the rest from reference TRBV7-2 and TRBJ2-2 gives the full variable domain: GAGVSQSPSNKVTEKGKDVELRCDPISGHTALYWYRQSLGQGLEFLIYFQGNSAPDKSGLPSDRFSAERTGGSVSTLTIQRTQQEDSAVYLCASSFRTSGSRTGELFFGEGSRLTVL.

For this clonotype: A much larger clone sits a single nucleotide away, making a read error possible. The chain links TRBV13 to TRBJ2-7; TRBD2 agrees at 7 bases. The V gene's germline CDR1 is PRHDT and CDR2 FYEKMQ (reference sequence). The CDR3 runs 13 residues. CDR3 in DNA: TGTGCCAGCAGCACCAGGGAGGGGTACGACCAGTACTTC. It translates to CASSTREGYDQYF.

This clonotype was detected many times. The J gene is TRBJ2-1, the V gene TRBV5-1; D call uncertain. The V end was cut by 4 bases, the J end by 0 bases, with 11 bases between. There are 15 residues in the CDR3. The V gene's germline CDR1 is SGHRS and CDR2 YFSETQ. The CDR3: CASSPTDSSYNEQFF. CDR3 DNA: TGCGCCAGCAGCCCCACGGATAGCTCCTACAATGAGCAGTTCTTC.